These T cell receptor beta chains were read from a single sample in a study of cytomegalovirus exposure and HLA in healthy donors. Here immunoSEQ multiplex PCR was the method, and the copy in TCRdb shows in-frame clones only, minus some. In the table there are 150,000 to 200,000 clones, 75% of which are singletons. Sequencing input: PBMCs. Every receptor here comes from a woman aged 45-59 years in good health and CMV-seropositive. Both conserved end residues are part of each CDR3. The order of the fields is clone size, V gene, D gene, J gene, CDR3 protein, CDR3 DNA. D genes are given only for firm matches. For some rows the clone size is stated as once, few or many, or as a class when expanded; others skip it.

>NA|TRBV10-3|TRBD1|TRBJ1-6
CAIRGTAVNSPLHF
TGTGCCATCAGGGGGACAGCAGTTAATTCACCCCTCCACTTT
>NA|TRBV5-6|NA|TRBJ2-1
CASSFLNEQFF
TGTGCCAGCAGCTTTCTCAATGAGCAGTTCTTC
>NA|TRBV4-1|NA|TRBJ1-4
CASSQDYRVREKLFF
TGCGCCAGCAGCCAAGACTACAGGGTGCGAGAAAAACTGTTTTTT
>NA|TRBV11-2|NA|TRBJ2-7
CASSVTRGSYEQYF
TGTGCCAGCAGCGTCACAAGGGGGTCCTACGAGCAGTACTTC
>NA|TRBV6-6|TRBD1|TRBJ1-5
CASSYGGTGGNQPQHF
TGTGCCAGCAGTTACGGAGGGACAGGGGGCAATCAGCCCCAGCATTTT
>once|TRBV29-1|TRBD1|TRBJ2-7
CSVGRNRGPSYEQYF
TGCAGCGTTGGGAGAAACAGGGGTCCCTCCTACGAGCAGTACTTC
>once|TRBV2|TRBD1|TRBJ2-7
CASSYDRGLFHYEQYF
TGTGCCAGCAGTTACGACAGGGGGCTATTTCACTACGAGCAGTACTTC
>few|TRBV19|TRBD1|TRBJ1-4
CASSIQGANEKLFF
TGTGCCAGTAGTATACAGGGGGCCAATGAAAAACTGTTTTTT
>NA|TRBV29-1|NA|TRBJ2-5
CSVRGAGSEQYF
TGCAGCGTTCGCGGGGCTGGGTCGGAGCAGTACTTC
>NA|TRBV15|TRBD1|TRBJ2-7
CATSREDRGCAKYF
TGTGCCACCAGCAGAGAGGACAGGGGGTGCGCCAAGTACTTC
>NA|TRBV6-5|TRBD1|TRBJ2-7
CASSSGQNEVLEQYF
TGTGCCAGCAGTTCGGGACAGAATGAGGTGTTAGAGCAGTACTTC
>once|TRBV2|NA|TRBJ2-7
CASRPDNSYEQYF
TGTGCCAGCAGGCCCGACAACTCCTACGAGCAGTACTTC
>once|TRBV28|TRBD1|TRBJ1-2
CASSLWDRVNGYTF
TGTGCCAGCAGTTTATGGGACAGGGTAAATGGCTACACCTTC
>NA|TRBV6-5|NA|TRBJ1-1
CASSYSRGPNTEAFF
TGTGCCAGCAGTTACTCCAGGGGCCCAAACACTGAAGCTTTCTTT
>NA|TRBV7-7|TRBD2|TRBJ2-5
CASSPALAGGTEETQYF
TGTGCCAGCAGCCCCGCCCTAGCGGGGGGAACCGAAGAGACCCAGTACTTC
>few|TRBV7-2|NA|TRBJ2-5
CASSIYRGETQYF
TGTGCCAGCAGCATCTATCGGGGGGAGACCCAGTACTTC
>NA|TRBV5-1|TRBD2|TRBJ2-3
CASSFGLAGAFTDTQYF
TGCGCCAGCAGCTTTGGACTAGCGGGGGCTTTCACAGATACGCAGTATTTT
>NA|TRBV18|TRBD1|TRBJ1-2
CASSPNRQGINGYTF
TGTGCCAGCTCACCAAACCGACAGGGGATCAATGGCTACACCTTC
>NA|TRBV5-1|TRBD1|TRBJ2-5
CASKRGGQGEETQYF
TGCGCCAGCAAGCGAGGGGGACAGGGTGAAGAGACCCAGTACTTC
>NA|TRBV5-4|TRBD1|TRBJ1-2
CASSLGQGQTAWGYTF
TGTGCCAGCAGCTTGGGACAGGGTCAAACGGCATGGGGCTACACCTTC
>NA|TRBV6-1|NA|TRBJ1-3
CASSETRGIGNTIYF
TGTGCCAGCAGTGAAACTCGGGGTATTGGAAACACCATATATTTT
>NA|TRBV5-8|TRBD2|TRBJ2-5
CASSLSGGDQETQYF
TGTGCCAGCAGCTTGAGCGGGGGGGACCAAGAGACCCAGTACTTC
>NA|TRBV5-1|TRBD1|TRBJ1-4
CASSGQGAVNEKLFF
TGCGCCAGCAGCGGACAGGGGGCCGTTAATGAAAAACTGTTTTTT
>few|TRBV19|NA|TRBJ1-5
CASSSLMSQPQHF
TGTGCCAGTAGTTCGCTAATGAGTCAGCCCCAGCATTTT
>NA|TRBV9|NA|TRBJ2-5
CASSVDGQETQYF
TGTGCCAGCAGCGTAGACGGGCAAGAGACCCAGTACTTC
>NA|TRBV12-5|TRBD1|TRBJ2-1
CASGRGQGYNEQFF
TGTGCTAGTGGTAGGGGACAGGGATACAATGAGCAGTTCTTC
>few|TRBV7-8|NA|TRBJ1-1
CASSSFRTALGAFF
TGTGCCAGCAGCTCCTTTCGGACAGCCCTCGGAGCTTTCTTT
>NA|TRBV4-1|TRBD1|TRBJ1-6
CASSLTSRQGSSYNSPLHF
TGCGCCAGCAGCCTTACAAGCCGACAGGGAAGCTCCTATAATTCACCCCTCCACTTT
>NA|TRBV6-5|TRBD1|TRBJ1-2
CASSYNRGGYGYTF
TGTGCCAGCAGTTACAACAGGGGGGGCTATGGCTACACCTTC
>NA|TRBV2|TRBD1|TRBJ1-5
CASSVQTGDQPQHF
TGTGCCAGCAGTGTTCAGACAGGGGATCAGCCCCAGCATTTT
>NA|TRBV9|TRBD1|TRBJ2-5
CASSARTGDGETQYF
TGTGCCAGCAGCGCCCGGACAGGGGACGGTGAGACCCAGTACTTC
>few|TRBV5-1|NA|TRBJ2-7
CASSLDSTYEQYF
TGCGCCAGCAGCTTGGACAGTACCTACGAGCAGTACTTC
>NA|TRBV10-3|NA|TRBJ1-2
CAITPTLSYGYTF
TGTGCCATCACTCCGACACTTAGCTATGGCTACACCTTC
>NA|TRBV27|TRBD1|TRBJ2-1
CASSLTGQGFNEQFF
TGTGCCAGCAGTTTAACGGGACAGGGATTCAATGAGCAGTTCTTC
>NA|TRBV6-6|NA|TRBJ1-1
CASKRGGISNTEAFF
TGTGCCAGCAAGCGGGGAGGGATATCGAACACTGAAGCTTTCTTT
>NA|TRBV10-3|TRBD1|TRBJ1-3
CAIRTGGTDTIYF
TGTGCCATCAGGACAGGGGGTACGGACACCATATATTTT
>NA|TRBV5-1|TRBD2|TRBJ2-5
CASSFGLAQETQYF
TGCGCCAGCAGCTTTGGACTAGCCCAAGAGACCCAGTACTTC
>NA|TRBV6-5|NA|TRBJ2-7
CASSYRQGNEQYF
TGTGCCAGCAGTTACAGGCAGGGTAACGAGCAGTACTTC
>NA|TRBV4-2|TRBD2|TRBJ2-7
CASSQTTSGDTYEQYF
TGTGCCAGCAGCCAAACGACTAGCGGGGATACCTACGAGCAGTACTTC
>NA|TRBV5-1|TRBD2|TRBJ2-5
CASSLASGKETQYF
TGCGCCAGCAGCTTGGCTAGCGGCAAAGAGACCCAGTACTTC
>NA|TRBV2|NA|TRBJ1-1
CASSGSGGREAFF
TGTGCCAGCAGTGGTTCGGGGGGCCGTGAAGCTTTCTTT
>NA|TRBV5-6|NA|TRBJ1-5
CASSLNQGINQPQHF
TGTGCCAGCAGCTTAAATCAGGGGATCAATCAGCCCCAGCATTTT
>once|TRBV5-6|NA|TRBJ2-1
CASSLVGQVSGGTYNEQFF
TGTGCCAGCAGCCTCGTGGGACAGGTTAGCGGGGGAACCTACAATGAGCAGTTCTTC
>NA|TRBV2|TRBD1|TRBJ2-5
CASADRGQETQYF
TGTGCCAGCGCCGACAGGGGACAAGAGACCCAGTACTTC
>NA|TRBV11-2|NA|TRBJ2-5
CASSLGPKETQYF
TGTGCCAGCAGCCTAGGGCCAAAAGAGACCCAGTACTTC
>NA|TRBV29-1|TRBD1|TRBJ2-3
CSVGQGVTDTQYF
TGCAGCGTTGGACAGGGGGTAACAGATACGCAGTATTTT
>few|TRBV18|NA|TRBJ2-7
CASSPPEGVYEQYF
TGTGCCAGCTCACCACCCGAGGGTGTTTACGAGCAGTACTTC
>NA|TRBV5-6|NA|TRBJ1-2
CASSSYRVSYGYTF
TGTGCCAGCAGCTCGTACAGGGTTTCCTATGGCTACACCTTC
>NA|TRBV2|TRBD1|TRBJ1-1
CATRGLEVIYTEAFF
TGTGCCACCAGGGGGCTCGAGGTTATTTACACTGAAGCTTTCTTT
>NA|TRBV18|NA|TRBJ2-5
CASSPQQETQYF
TGTGCCAGCTCACCTCAGCAAGAGACCCAGTACTTC
>NA|TRBV6-6|TRBD1|TRBJ2-5
CASSSPGQGAGETQYF
TGTGCCAGCAGTTCCCCGGGACAGGGGGCTGGGGAGACCCAGTACTTC
>few|TRBV15|TRBD2|TRBJ2-1
CATSTRLAGKLGEQFF
TGTGCCACCAGCACCCGACTAGCGGGGAAATTGGGTGAGCAGTTCTTC
>once|TRBV4-2|NA|TRBJ1-6
CASSQDTGGSSPLHF
TGTGCCAGCAGCCAAGATACCGGTGGGAGTTCACCCCTCCACTTT
>NA|TRBV6-5|NA|TRBJ1-1
CASSYGGGTEAFF
TGTGCCAGCAGTTACGGGGGCGGAACTGAAGCTTTCTTT
>NA|TRBV5-4|TRBD2|TRBJ2-5
CASSEGGVLSQETQYF
TGTGCCAGCAGCGAGGGAGGGGTCCTAAGTCAAGAGACCCAGTACTTC